Below, one T cell receptor beta chain is given with its context. Its cognate antigen is unknown. The record originates from a study of cytomegalovirus exposure and HLA in healthy donors. About the study: Roughly 180 million T cells yielded fewer than 120 million unique TCR beta sequences in earlier analysis. The study, taken as a whole, reports: The study had only CMV serostatus as immune exposure information. Later work showed greater clonal expansion in HLA-associated TCR beta chains than in equally common others.

The germline V gene encodes CDR1 MGHDK and CDR2 SYGVNS. This CDR3 is 16 amino acids long. The ends lost 0 bases at V and 3 bases at J; junction bases unmatched: 6. The PCR made use of 60 Vbeta and 13 Jbeta primers. This table comes from immunoSEQ multiplex PCR, and its TCRdb copy is limited to in-frame clones, with some not included. The sample holds 110,000 or so clones, 82% seen once. This chain links TRBV25-1 with TRBJ1-1, with 8 bases that match TRBD1. The receptor's source is a woman under 30 in good health and CMV-seronegative. The sample comprised PBMCs. The CDR3 protein is CASSEYFRGPDTEAFF. Written as DNA, the CDR3 is TGTGCCAGCAGTGAATATTTCAGGGGGCCGGACACTGAAGCTTTCTTT.